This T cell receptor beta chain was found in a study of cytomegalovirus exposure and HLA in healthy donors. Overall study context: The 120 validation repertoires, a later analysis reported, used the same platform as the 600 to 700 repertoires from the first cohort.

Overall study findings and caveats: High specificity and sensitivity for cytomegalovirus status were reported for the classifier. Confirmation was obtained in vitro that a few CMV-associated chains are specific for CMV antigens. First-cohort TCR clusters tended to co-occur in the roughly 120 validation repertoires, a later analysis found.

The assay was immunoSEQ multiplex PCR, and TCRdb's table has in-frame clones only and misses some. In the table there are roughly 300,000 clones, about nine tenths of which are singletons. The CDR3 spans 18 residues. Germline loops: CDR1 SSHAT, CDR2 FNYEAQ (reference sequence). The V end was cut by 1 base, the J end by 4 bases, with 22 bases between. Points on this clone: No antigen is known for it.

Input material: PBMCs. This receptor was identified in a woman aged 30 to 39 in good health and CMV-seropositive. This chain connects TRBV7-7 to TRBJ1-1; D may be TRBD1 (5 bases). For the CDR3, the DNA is TGTGCCAGCAGCTTAGGGGGCGTTCCTCCCCGCGGGAGCACTGAAGCTTTCTTT. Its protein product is CASSLGGVPPRGSTEAFF.